This note documents a single T cell receptor (beta chain) sequence. The target antigen is unknown. The CDR3 consists of 15 residues. Trimming cost V 0 bases and J 3 bases; bases outside gene matches: 5. From germline, CDR1 is DFQATT and CDR2 SNEGSKA (reference sequence). This entry belongs to a study of CD8 T cells in ankylosing spondylitis. Whole-study findings and limits: Ankylosing spondylitis blood seemed to carry a telltale TCR beta motif made of several highly homologous variants. Disease-associated clonotypes exhibited CD8+ identity and were relatively infrequent in peripheral blood.

5'-RACE, quantitative and with molecular barcodes, yielded the TCR beta libraries. TCRdb reprocessed the 5' RACE reads via MiXCR and lists one record per CDR3 protein. The sample lists approximately 540,000 distinct CDR3 sequences, more than 9.5% seen once, with under 7.5% in the top ten. The chain couples TRBV20-1 to TRBJ2-3; TRBD2 agrees at 8 bases. This receptor was identified in a male donor with ankylosing spondylitis. The source material was blood, either unsorted or a sorted T cell fraction (not recorded which). The CDR3 sequence is CSARDKRERTDTQYF. CDR3 sequence (DNA): TGCAGTGCTAGAGATAAGCGGGAGCGTACAGATACGCAGTATTTT.